This T cell receptor beta chain was profiled in a study of T cells in Graves' hyperthyroidism and ophthalmopathy. The CDR3 is made up of 13 amino acids. Germline loops: CDR1 MNHNS, CDR2 SASEGT. V lost 6 bases and J lost 6, with 14 bases in between. From RNA transcripts, TCR beta CDR3 regions were amplified. The HTBI primer set served for first-round RT-PCR of the TCR CDR3. TCRdb ran MiXCR on the multiplex PCR reads and lists one entry per CDR3 protein. The sample contains about 600,000 distinct CDR3 sequences, roughly 15% of which appear only once. In its sample, this clonotype was seen a few times. The clonotype was recovered from a woman aged 45-59 years with Graves' ophthalmopathy. Sequencing was done on a sample of blood. The V call is TRBV6-1, the J call TRBJ1-1; perhaps TRBD1 as D (6 bases). The CDR3 DNA sequence: TGTGCCAGCAGAATACAGGGTATGGCTGAAGCTTTCTTT. It specifies CASRIQGMAEAFF.